The present entry profiles one T cell receptor beta chain with its context. Its antigen remains unknown. Germline CDR1 is SGHRS and CDR2 is YFSETQ. The CDR3 runs to 13 residues. The V end lost 9 bases, the J end lost 3 bases, and 12 bases lay between the germline ends. This sample was taken from a study of T cell responses to AZD1222 COVID-19 vaccine. The overall study: Analysis merged second doses at about 4 or about 12 weeks.

TCRdb keeps only in-frame clones here, not all; method: immunoSEQ multiplex PCR. The sample has roughly 100,000 clones, roughly 87% seen once. Study-level results: Distributed over spike, vaccine-associated CD4 TCRs predominated at 160-218 and 743-854.

This material consisted of peripheral blood, taken on day 0 of AZD1222 vaccination. This chain links TRBV5-1 with TRBJ2-2; D perhaps matches TRBD2 (5 bases). The TCR sequence derives from an adult in good health. The CDR3 DNA is TGCGCCACCCAAATGGAGGACACCGGGGAGCTGTTTTTT. It translates to CATQMEDTGELFF.